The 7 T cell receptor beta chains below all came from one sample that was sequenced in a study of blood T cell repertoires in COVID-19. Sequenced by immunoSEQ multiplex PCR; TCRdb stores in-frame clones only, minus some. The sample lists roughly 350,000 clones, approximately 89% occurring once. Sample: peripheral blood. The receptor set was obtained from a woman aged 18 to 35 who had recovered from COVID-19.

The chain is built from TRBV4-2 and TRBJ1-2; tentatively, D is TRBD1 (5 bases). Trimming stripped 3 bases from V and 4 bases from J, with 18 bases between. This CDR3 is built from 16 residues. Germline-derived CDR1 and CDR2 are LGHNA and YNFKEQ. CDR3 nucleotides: TGTGCCAGCAGCCAGCCCTCCGGGGGTGCGTTCTATGGCTACACCTTC. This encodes CASSQPSGGAFYGYTF.

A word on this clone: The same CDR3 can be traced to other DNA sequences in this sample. CDR3 amino acids: CASSYGRGYGYTF. The CDR3 region has the DNA TGTGCCAGCAGTTACGGTCGAGGCTATGGCTACACCTTC. The chain joins TRBV6-5 to TRBJ1-2, with D unclear. The germline gives CDR1 MNHEY, CDR2 SVGAGI. This CDR3 has 13 residues. V lost 2 bases and J lost 4, with 8 bases in between.

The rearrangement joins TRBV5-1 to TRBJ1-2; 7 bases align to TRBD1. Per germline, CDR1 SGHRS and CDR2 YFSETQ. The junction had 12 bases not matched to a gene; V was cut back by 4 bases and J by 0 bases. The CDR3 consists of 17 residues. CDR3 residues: CASSQTPDRVANYGYTF. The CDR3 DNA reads TGCGCCAGCAGCCAGACTCCCGACAGGGTAGCTAACTATGGCTACACCTTC. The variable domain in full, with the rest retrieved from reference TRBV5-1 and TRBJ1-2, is KAGVTQTPRYLIKTRGQQVTLSCSPISGHRSVSWYQQTPGQGLQFLFEYFSETQRNKGNFPGRFSGRQFSNSRSEMNVSTLELGDSALYLCASSQTPDRVANYGYTFGSGTRLTVV.

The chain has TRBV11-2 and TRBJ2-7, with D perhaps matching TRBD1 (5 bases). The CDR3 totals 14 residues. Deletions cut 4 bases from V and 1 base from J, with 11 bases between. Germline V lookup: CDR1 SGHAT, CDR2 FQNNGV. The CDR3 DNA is TGTGCCAGCAGCTCGGCGACAGTGTCCTACGAGCAGTACGTC. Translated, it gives CASSSATVSYEQYV.

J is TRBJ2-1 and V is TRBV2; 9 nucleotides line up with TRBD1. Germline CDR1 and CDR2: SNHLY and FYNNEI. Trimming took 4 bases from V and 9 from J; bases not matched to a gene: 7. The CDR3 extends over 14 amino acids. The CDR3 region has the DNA TGTGCCAGCAGTGCGAGGACAGGGGAGAGTGAGCAGTTCTTC. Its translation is CASSARTGESEQFF.

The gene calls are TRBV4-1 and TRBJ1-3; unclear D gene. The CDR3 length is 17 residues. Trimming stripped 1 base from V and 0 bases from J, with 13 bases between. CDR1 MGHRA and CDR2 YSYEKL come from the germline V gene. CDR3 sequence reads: CASSQGRRGFSGNTIYF. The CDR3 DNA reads TGCGCCAGCAGCCAAGGCAGGCGTGGTTTCTCTGGAAACACCATATATTTT.

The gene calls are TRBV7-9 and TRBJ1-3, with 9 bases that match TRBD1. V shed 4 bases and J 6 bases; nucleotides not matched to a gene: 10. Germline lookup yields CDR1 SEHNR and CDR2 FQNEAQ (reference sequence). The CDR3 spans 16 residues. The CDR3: CASSYRDRVGTNTIYF. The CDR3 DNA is TGTGCCAGCAGCTATCGGGACAGGGTGGGAACAAACACCATATATTTT.